These 4 T cell receptor beta chains were sequenced from one sample in a study of early T cells in non-severe SARS-CoV-2 infection. From the 5' RACE reads, TCRdb called clonotypes with MiXCR, one entry per CDR3 protein. Among about 80,000 distinct CDR3 sequences, roughly 12% were seen once, and the ten largest hold about 4.4%. The sequenced sample consisted of whole blood. Every receptor here comes from an adult who was a healthcare worker with PCR-confirmed SARS-CoV-2 infection or an uninfected control (not recorded which).

The chain links TRBV6-5 to TRBJ1-1; TRBD1 matches 7 bases. Germline CDR1 is MNHEY and CDR2 is SVGAGI. The V gene end was trimmed by 5 bases and the J gene end by 5 bases; junction bases not matched to a gene: 14. The CDR3 runs 16 residues. CDR3 amino acids: CASSPQPTGAGTEAFF. Written as DNA, the CDR3 is TGTGCCAGCAGTCCACAACCCACAGGGGCCGGGACTGAAGCTTTCTTT.

V gene TRBV18 combines with J gene TRBJ2-1, with 8 bases that match TRBD2. Trimming took 0 bases from V and 2 from J; bases not matched to a gene: 3. The germline gives CDR1 KGHSH, CDR2 LQKENI. This CDR3 region has 16 residues. CDR3: CASSPPGTRPYNEQFF. For the CDR3, the DNA is TGTGCCAGCTCACCACCAGGGACTAGGCCCTACAATGAGCAGTTCTTC.

This clonotype was counted between two and nine times. The chain links TRBV5-8 to TRBJ2-3, with 7 bases that match TRBD2. The CDR3 runs to 14 residues. Trimming cost V 4 bases and J 4 bases; bases outside gene matches: 6. Germline CDR1 SGHTS, CDR2 YDEGEE. CDR3 sequence: CASSPLGGSDTQYF. As DNA, the CDR3 is TGTGCCAGCAGCCCCCTCGGGGGGTCAGATACGCAGTATTTT.

This clonotype was seen at least ten times. The V gene is TRBV27, the J gene TRBJ2-7; D call uncertain. Germline V gene lookup returns CDR1 MNHEY and CDR2 SMNVEV (reference sequence). The CDR3 has 13 residues. V lost 4 bases, J lost 3 bases, and 10 bases lay in between. CDR3 sequence (DNA): TGTGCCAGCAGTTCCGGACCGAACTACGAGCAGTACTTC. It translates to CASSSGPNYEQYF.